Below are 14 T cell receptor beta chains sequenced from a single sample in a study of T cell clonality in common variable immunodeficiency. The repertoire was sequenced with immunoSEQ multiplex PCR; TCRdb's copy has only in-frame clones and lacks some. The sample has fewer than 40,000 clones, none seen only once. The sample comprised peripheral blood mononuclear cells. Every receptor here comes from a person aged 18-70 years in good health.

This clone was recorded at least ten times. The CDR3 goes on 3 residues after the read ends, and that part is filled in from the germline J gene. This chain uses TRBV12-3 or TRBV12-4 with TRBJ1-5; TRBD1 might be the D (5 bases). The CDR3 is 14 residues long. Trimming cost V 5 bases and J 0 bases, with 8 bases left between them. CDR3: CASSRTFSNQPQHF. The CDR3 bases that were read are TGTGCCAGCAGTAGGACATTTAGCAATCAGCCC.

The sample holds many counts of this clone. CDR3 DNA (partial): TGCGCCAGCAGCCAAGAGGGACTGGGCGGGGATACG. This translates into CASSQEGLGGDT. The whole CDR3 sequence is CASSQEGLGGDTQYF. V and J are TRBV4-1 and TRBJ2-3; a weak D match, TRBD2 (6 bases). The read terminates 3 residues before the CDR3 end, so the remaining end is supplied by the germline J gene. The CDR3 is 15 amino acids. Per the germline V gene, CDR1 is MGHRA and CDR2 is YSYEKL. The ends were cut back, 0 bases at V and 6 bases at J, with 13 bases in the middle.

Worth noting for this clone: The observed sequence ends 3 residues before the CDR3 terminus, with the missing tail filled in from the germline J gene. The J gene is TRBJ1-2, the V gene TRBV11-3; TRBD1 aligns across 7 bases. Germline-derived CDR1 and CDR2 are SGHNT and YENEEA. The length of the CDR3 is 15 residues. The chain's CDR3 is CASSLRDSHTDTYTF. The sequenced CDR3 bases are TGTGCCAGCAGCTTGCGGGACAGCCACACAGATACC.

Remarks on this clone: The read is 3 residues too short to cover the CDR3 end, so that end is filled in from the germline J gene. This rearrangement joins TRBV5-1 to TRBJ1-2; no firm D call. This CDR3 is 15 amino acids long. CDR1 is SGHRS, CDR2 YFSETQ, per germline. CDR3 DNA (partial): TGCGCCAGCAGCTTGGGGGCTAGCGGGAGTGAGACC. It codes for CASSLGASGSET. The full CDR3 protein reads CASSLGASGSETYTF.

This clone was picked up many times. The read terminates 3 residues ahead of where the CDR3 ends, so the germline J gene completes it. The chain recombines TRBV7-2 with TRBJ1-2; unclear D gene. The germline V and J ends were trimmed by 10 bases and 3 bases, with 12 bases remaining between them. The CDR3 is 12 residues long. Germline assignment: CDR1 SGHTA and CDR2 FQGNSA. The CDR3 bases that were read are TGTGCCACTTCGACACCCTACTATGGC. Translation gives CATSTPYYG. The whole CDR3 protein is CATSTPYYGYTF.

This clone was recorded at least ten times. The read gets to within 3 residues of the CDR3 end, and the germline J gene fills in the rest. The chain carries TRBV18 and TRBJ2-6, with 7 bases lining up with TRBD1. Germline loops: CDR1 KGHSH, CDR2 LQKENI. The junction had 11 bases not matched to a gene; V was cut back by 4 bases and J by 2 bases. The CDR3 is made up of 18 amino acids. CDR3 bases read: TGTGCCAGCTCACGGCTGACAGGGTTTGGCCCTGGGGCCAACGTC. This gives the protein CASSRLTGFGPGANV. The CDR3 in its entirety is CASSRLTGFGPGANVLTF.

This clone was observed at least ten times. CDR3 sequence reads: CASSTGQGSLNTEAFF. CDR3 DNA, as far as it was read: TGTGCCAGCTCAACCGGACAGGGGAGTCTGAACACTGAA. The chain has TRBV18 and TRBJ1-1; 9 bases are a match to TRBD1. The read falls 3 residues short of the CDR3 end, and the missing part is taken from the germline J gene. CDR3 length equals 16 residues. Germline assignment: CDR1 KGHSH and CDR2 LQKENI. The ends lost 5 bases at V and 0 bases at J; junction bases unmatched: 7.

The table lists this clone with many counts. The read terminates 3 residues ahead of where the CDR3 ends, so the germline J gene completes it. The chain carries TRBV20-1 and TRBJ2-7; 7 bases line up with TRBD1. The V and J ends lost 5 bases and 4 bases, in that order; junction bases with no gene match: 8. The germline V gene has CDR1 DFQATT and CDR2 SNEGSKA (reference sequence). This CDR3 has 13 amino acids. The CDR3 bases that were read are TGCAGTGCTCCCAGGACAGGTCTATACGAG. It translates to CSAPRTGLYE. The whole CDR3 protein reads CSAPRTGLYEQYF.

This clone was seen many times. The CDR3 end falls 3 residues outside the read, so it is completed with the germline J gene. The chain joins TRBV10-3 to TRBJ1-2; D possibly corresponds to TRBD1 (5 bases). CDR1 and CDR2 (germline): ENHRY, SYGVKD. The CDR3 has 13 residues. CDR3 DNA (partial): TGTGCCATCAGTGAGTCGGGGCAGCCGTCC. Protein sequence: CAISESGQPS. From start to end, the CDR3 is CAISESGQPSYTF.

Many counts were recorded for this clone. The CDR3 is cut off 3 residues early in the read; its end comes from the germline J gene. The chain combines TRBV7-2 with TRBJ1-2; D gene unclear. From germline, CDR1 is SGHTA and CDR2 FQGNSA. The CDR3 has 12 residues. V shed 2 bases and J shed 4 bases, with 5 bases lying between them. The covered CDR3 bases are TGTGCCAGCAGCTTATTATCCTATGGC. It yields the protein CASSLLSYG. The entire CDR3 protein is CASSLLSYGYTF.

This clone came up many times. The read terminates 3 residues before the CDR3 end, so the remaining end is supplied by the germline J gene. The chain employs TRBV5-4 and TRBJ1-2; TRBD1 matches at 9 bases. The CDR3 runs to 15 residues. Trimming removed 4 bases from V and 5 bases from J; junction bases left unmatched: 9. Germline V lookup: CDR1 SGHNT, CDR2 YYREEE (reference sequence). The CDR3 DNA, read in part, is TGTGCCAGCAGCGCGACAGGGGGAGTCGGTTATGGC. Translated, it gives CASSATGGVGYG. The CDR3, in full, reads CASSATGGVGYGYTF.

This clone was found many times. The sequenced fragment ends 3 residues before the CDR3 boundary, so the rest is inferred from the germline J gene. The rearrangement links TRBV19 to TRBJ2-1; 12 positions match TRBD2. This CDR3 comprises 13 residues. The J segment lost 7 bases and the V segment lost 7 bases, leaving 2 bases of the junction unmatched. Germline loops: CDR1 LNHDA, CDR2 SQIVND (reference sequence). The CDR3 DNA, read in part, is TGTGCCAGTACCGGACTAGCGGGGAATGAG. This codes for CASTGLAGNE. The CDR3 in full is CASTGLAGNEQFF.

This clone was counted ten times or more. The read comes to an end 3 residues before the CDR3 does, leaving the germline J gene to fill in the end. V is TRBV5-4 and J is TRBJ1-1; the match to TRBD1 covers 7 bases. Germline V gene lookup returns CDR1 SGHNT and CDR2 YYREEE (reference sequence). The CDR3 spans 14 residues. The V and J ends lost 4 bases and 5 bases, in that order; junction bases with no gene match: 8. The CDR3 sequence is CASSSNRGGTEAFF. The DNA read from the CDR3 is TGTGCCAGCAGCAGTAACAGGGGTGGGACTGAA.

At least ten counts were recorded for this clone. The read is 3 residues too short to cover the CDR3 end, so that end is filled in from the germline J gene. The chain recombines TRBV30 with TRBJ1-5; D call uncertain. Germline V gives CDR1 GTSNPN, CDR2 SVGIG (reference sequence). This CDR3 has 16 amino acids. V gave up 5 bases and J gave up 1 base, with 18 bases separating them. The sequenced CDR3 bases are TGTGCCTGGGCCCAAGGCGGGTTTAGGAGCAATCAGCCC. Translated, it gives CAWAQGGFRSNQP. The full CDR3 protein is CAWAQGGFRSNQPQHF.